This T cell receptor (beta chain) was identified in a study of blood T cell repertoires in COVID-19. About the study: COVID-19 samples from acute and convalescent phases originated in the United States, Italy and Spain. T cells, B-cell-depleted T cells, or PBMCs provided the cDNA or gDNA that served as material.

Some clones are missing from TCRdb's copy, which holds only in-frame ones; the method was immunoSEQ multiplex PCR. The sample gives about 160,000 clones, approximately 84% of which show up once; 5.6% is in the top ten. This CDR3 has 13 residues. The germline V gene encodes CDR1 LGHDT and CDR2 YNNKEL (reference sequence). The V segment lost 7 bases and the J segment 3 bases; nucleotides outside the gene matches: 1. This receptor was taken from a woman aged 40 to 50 with acute COVID-19. V and J are TRBV3-1 (or the pseudogene TRBV3-2) and TRBJ2-2, with 8 bases identical to TRBD2. Sequenced input: PBMCs or T cells enriched from blood (not recorded which). In DNA form, the CDR3 reads TGTGCCAGCAACGGGGGGGACACCGGGGAGCTGTTTTTT. The encoded protein is CASNGGDTGELFF.